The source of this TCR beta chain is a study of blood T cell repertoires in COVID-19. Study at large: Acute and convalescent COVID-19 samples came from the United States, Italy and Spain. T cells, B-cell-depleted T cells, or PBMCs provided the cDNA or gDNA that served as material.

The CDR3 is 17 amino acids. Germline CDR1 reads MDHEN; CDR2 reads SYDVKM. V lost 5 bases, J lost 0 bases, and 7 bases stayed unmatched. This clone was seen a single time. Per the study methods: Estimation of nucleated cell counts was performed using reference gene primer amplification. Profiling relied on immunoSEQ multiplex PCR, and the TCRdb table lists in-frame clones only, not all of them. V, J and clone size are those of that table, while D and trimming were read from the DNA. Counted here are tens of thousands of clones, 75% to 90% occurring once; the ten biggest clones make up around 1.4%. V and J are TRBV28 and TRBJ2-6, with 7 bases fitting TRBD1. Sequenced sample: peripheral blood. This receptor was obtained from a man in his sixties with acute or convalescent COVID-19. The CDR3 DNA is TGTGCCAGCAGTCCGACAGGGTTTTACTCTGGGGCCAACGTCCTGACTTTC. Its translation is CASSPTGFYSGANVLTF.